This T cell receptor beta chain was documented in a study of naive and memory T cell subsets. Reverse transcription of blood and skin TCR RNA was primed at alpha and beta constant regions. Amplification of ligated cDNA took four PCR rounds with SP2 and nested alpha and beta constant primers. TCRdb re-called the 5' RACE reads with MiXCR, one entry per CDR3 protein. Of about 26,000 distinct CDR3 sequences listed, approximately 20% are singletons. Findings and caveats of the study: This RNA-based method may be sensitive to activation-related transcript changes.

This clonotype appeared once. Its antigen is not known. Adult healthy volunteers gave 2.5 ml peripheral blood for whole-blood RNA. A UMI-containing oligonucleotide was joined by 3' ligation to the TCR cDNA template. Cells were not sorted; total RNA input targeted 1 to 1000 ng. V shed 5 bases and J shed 4 bases, with 13 bases lying between them. The germline CDR1 and CDR2 sequences are MNHNY and SVGAGI (reference sequence). The CDR3 consists of 14 residues. The chain uses TRBV6-6 and TRBJ2-3, with a possible D match to TRBD1 (6 bases). The TCR was taken from a female donor in good health. This CDR3 reads CASSTYRTADTQYF. In DNA form, the CDR3 reads TGTGCCAGCAGTACCTACCGGACAGCAGATACGCAGTATTTT.